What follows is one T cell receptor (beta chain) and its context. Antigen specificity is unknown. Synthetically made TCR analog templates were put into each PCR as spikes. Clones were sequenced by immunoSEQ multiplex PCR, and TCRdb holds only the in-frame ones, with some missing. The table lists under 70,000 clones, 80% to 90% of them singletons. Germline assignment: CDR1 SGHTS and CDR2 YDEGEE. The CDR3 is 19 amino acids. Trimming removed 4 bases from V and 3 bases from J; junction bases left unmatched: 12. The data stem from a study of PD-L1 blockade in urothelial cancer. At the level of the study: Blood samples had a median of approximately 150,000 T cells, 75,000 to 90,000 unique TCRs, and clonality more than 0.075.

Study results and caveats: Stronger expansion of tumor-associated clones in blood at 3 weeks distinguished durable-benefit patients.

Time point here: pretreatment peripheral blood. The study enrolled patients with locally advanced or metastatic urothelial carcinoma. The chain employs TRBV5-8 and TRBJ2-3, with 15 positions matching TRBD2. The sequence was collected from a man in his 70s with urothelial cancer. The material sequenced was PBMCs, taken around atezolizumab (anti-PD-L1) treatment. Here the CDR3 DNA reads TGTGCCAGCAGCCCCGGACTAGCGGGAGGGATAAAAGGAACAGATACGCAGTATTTT. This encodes CASSPGLAGGIKGTDTQYF. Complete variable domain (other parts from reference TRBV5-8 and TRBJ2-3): EAGVTQSPTHLIKTRGQQATLRCSPISGHTSVYWYQQALGLGLQFLLWYDEGEERNRGNFPPRFSGRQFPNYSSELNVNALELEDSALYLCASSPGLAGGIKGTDTQYFGPGTRLTVL.